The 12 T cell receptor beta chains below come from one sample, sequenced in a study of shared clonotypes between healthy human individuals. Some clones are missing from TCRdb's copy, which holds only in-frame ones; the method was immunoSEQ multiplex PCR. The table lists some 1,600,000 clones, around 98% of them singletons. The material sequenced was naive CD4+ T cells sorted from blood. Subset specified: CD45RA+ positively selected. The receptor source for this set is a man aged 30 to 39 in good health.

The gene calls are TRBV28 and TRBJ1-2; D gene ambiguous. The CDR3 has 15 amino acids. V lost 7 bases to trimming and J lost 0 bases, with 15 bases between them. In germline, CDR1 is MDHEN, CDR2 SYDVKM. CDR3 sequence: CASNEQTVTNYGYTF. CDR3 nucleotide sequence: TGTGCCAGCAACGAACAGACCGTTACTAACTATGGCTACACCTTC.

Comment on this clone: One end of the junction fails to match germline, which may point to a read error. In DNA form, the CDR3 reads TGTGCCAGCAGTCAAGCAGGACAGTCGAACTACAATGAGCAGTTCTTC. Translated, it gives CASSQAGQSNYNEQFF. This chain links TRBV4-2 with TRBJ2-1; weak D call: TRBD1 (6 bases). The CDR3 has 16 amino acids. Germline assignment: CDR1 LGHNA and CDR2 YNFKEQ.

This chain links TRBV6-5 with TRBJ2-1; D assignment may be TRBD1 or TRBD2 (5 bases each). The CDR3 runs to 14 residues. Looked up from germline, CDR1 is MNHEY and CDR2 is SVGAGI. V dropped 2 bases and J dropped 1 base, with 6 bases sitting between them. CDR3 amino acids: CASSYGGSYNEQFF. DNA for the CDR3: TGTGCCAGCAGTTACGGGGGATCCTACAATGAGCAGTTCTTC.

The CDR3 DNA follows: TGTGCCAGCAGCTCAGGATTTAGGGGAAACACCATATATTTT. Translation gives CASSSGFRGNTIYF. V gene TRBV7-2 combines with J gene TRBJ1-3; no clear D. Germline values: CDR1 SGHTA, CDR2 FQGNSA. Trimming removed 4 bases at V and 4 bases at J, with 11 bases between. The CDR3 sequence is 14 residues long.

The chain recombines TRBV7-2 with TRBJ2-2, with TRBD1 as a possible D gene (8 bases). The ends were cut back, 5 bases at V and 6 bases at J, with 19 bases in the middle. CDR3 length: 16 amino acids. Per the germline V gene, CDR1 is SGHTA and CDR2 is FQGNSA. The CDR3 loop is CASSTYRGRDPGELFF. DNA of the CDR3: TGTGCCAGCAGCACCTACAGGGGGAGGGATCCCGGGGAGCTGTTTTTT.

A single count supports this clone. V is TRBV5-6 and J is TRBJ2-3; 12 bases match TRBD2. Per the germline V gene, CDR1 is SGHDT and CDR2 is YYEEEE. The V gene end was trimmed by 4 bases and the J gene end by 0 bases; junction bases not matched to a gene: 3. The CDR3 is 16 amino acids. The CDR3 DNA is TGTGCCAGCAGCCCTAGCGGGAGGGCCAGCACAGATACGCAGTATTTT. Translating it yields CASSPSGRASTDTQYF.

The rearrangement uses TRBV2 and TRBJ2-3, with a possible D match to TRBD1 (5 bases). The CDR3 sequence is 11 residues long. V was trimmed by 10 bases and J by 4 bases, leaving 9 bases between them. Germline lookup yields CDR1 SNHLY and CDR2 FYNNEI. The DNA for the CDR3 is TGTGCCATCAGGGTTGCAGATACGCAGTATTTT. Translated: CAIRVADTQYF.

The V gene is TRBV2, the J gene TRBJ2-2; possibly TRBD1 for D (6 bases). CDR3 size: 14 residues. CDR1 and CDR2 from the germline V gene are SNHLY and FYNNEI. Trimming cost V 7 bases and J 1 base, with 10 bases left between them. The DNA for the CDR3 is TGTGCCAGCACCGGGACACGGAACACCGGGGAGCTGTTTTTT. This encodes CASTGTRNTGELFF.

CDR3 loop: CAISESNSQLSNQPQHF. The CDR3 nucleotides read TGTGCCATCAGTGAGTCGAATTCACAGCTTAGCAATCAGCCCCAGCATTTT. This chain uses TRBV10-3 with TRBJ1-5, with D unclear. Trimming took 0 bases from V and 0 from J, leaving 12 bases between them. Germline CDR1 reads ENHRY; CDR2 reads SYGVKD. This CDR3 contains 17 residues.

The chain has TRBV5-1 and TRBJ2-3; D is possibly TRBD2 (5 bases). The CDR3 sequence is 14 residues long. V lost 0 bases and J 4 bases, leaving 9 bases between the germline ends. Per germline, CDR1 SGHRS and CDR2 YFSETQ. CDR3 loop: CASSLVGAADTQYF. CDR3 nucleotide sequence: TGCGCCAGCAGCTTGGTGGGAGCAGCAGATACGCAGTATTTT.

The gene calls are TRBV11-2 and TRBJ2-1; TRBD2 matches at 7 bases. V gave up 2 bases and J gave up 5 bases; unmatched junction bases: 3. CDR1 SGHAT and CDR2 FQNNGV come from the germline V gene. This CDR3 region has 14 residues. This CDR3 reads CASSLYREDNEQFF. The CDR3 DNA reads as TGTGCCAGCAGCTTATACCGGGAGGACAATGAGCAGTTCTTC.

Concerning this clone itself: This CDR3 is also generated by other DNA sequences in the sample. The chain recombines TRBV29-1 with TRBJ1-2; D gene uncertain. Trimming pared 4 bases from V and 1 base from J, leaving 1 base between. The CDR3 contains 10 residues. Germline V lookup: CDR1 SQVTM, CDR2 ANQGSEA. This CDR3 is CSVGNYGYTF. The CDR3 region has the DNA TGCAGCGTTGGTAACTATGGCTACACCTTC.